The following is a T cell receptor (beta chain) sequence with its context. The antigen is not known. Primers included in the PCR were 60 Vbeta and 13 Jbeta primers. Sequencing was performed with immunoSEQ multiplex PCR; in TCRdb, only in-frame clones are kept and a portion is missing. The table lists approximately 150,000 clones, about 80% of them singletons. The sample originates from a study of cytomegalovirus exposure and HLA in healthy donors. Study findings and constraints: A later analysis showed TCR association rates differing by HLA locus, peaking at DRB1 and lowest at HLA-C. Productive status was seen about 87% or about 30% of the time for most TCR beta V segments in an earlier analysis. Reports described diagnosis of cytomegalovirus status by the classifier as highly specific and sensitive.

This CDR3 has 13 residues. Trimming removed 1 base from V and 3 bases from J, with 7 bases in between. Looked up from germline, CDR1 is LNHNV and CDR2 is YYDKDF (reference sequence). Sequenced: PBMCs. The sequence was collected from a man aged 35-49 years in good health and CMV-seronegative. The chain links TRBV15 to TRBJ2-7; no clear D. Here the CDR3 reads CATSRAVYYEQYV. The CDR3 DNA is TGTGCCACCAGCAGAGCCGTTTACTACGAGCAGTACGTC.